The clone carrying this T cell receptor (beta chain) was seen once. As yet, its antigen is unknown. Each sorted subset replicate got 200 ng genomic DNA, roughly 30,000 genomes. Libraries were prepared by immunoSEQ multiplex PCR; TCRdb keeps only in-frame clonotypes and omits some of them. The sample shows some 1,100,000 clones, roughly 74% of them seen only once. This entry comes from a study of shared clonotypes between healthy human individuals. Study-level findings and limits: Blood was the sole source, and tissue repertoires probably differ.

This CDR3 is 13 amino acids long. The germline V gene has CDR1 SQVTM and CDR2 ANQGSEA. Trimming took 3 bases from V and 0 from J, leaving 6 bases between them. Sample: memory CD4+ T cells from PBMCs. The subset here: CD45RA-negative fraction. This TCR came from a man aged 18 to 30 in good health. Some clones in this sample may be carry-over from other donors' samples. The V and J genes are TRBV29-1 and TRBJ1-3; D unresolved. The CDR3 nucleotides are TGCAGCGTTGAGGCCAGCTCTGGAAACACCATATATTTT. Its translation: CSVEASSGNTIYF.